The clone carrying this T cell receptor beta chain appeared many times. This specimen comes from a study of neurological immune-mediated disorders. The CDR3 covers 13 residues. CDR1 is SGDLS and CDR2 is YYNGEE in the germline V gene. The V end was cut by 0 bases, the J end by 6 bases, with 8 bases between. With 10-nucleotide random UMIs, 5'RACE was used to make the cDNA. Sequencing of 15-18 subjects in each run yielded over 190 million TCR-beta sequences. TCRdb reanalysed the 5' RACE reads using MiXCR and keeps one entry per CDR3 protein. The sample records some 60,000 distinct CDR3 sequences, around 4.8% being singletons.

This chain uses TRBV9 with TRBJ2-3, with D hard to call. The receptor's source is a woman in her forties or fifties with multiple sclerosis. The specimen was PBMCs. For the CDR3, the DNA is TGTGCCAGCAGCGTAGATCTTCGGGATACGCAGTATTTT. It is translated as CASSVDLRDTQYF.